This T cell receptor (beta chain) is drawn from a study of T cell clonotyping in hematopoietic cell transplantation. Trimming pared 2 bases from V and 10 bases from J, leaving 12 bases between. This CDR3 contains 12 residues. Germline CDR1 SGHDT, CDR2 YYEEEE. With regard to this clone: Antigen: not known.

Only in-frame clones appear in the TCRdb table, and some are missing; sequencing was by immunoSEQ multiplex PCR. In the table there are some 8,800 clones, approximately 94% of which are singletons. Study outcomes and limitations: Few recipient clonotypes overlapped donors; over 97% were de novo at given depth. After transplant, recipient diversity fell while pathologically expanded clonotypes grew through day 180. CD4 and CD8 repertoire contributions could not be separated without sorting.

The specimen comprised PBMCs, sampled 100 days after allogeneic stem cell transplant. The chain carries TRBV5-6 and TRBJ1-1, with D possibly matching TRBD1 (5 bases). The source of this sequence is a male patient between 45 and 59 years old who had an allogeneic stem cell transplant from a related donor, so T cells may come from the graft donor. Some clones in this sample may be carry-over from other donors' samples. The CDR3 loop reads CASSFLDRRAFF. The CDR3 nucleotides are TGTGCCAGCAGCTTCCTCGACAGACGAGCTTTCTTT.